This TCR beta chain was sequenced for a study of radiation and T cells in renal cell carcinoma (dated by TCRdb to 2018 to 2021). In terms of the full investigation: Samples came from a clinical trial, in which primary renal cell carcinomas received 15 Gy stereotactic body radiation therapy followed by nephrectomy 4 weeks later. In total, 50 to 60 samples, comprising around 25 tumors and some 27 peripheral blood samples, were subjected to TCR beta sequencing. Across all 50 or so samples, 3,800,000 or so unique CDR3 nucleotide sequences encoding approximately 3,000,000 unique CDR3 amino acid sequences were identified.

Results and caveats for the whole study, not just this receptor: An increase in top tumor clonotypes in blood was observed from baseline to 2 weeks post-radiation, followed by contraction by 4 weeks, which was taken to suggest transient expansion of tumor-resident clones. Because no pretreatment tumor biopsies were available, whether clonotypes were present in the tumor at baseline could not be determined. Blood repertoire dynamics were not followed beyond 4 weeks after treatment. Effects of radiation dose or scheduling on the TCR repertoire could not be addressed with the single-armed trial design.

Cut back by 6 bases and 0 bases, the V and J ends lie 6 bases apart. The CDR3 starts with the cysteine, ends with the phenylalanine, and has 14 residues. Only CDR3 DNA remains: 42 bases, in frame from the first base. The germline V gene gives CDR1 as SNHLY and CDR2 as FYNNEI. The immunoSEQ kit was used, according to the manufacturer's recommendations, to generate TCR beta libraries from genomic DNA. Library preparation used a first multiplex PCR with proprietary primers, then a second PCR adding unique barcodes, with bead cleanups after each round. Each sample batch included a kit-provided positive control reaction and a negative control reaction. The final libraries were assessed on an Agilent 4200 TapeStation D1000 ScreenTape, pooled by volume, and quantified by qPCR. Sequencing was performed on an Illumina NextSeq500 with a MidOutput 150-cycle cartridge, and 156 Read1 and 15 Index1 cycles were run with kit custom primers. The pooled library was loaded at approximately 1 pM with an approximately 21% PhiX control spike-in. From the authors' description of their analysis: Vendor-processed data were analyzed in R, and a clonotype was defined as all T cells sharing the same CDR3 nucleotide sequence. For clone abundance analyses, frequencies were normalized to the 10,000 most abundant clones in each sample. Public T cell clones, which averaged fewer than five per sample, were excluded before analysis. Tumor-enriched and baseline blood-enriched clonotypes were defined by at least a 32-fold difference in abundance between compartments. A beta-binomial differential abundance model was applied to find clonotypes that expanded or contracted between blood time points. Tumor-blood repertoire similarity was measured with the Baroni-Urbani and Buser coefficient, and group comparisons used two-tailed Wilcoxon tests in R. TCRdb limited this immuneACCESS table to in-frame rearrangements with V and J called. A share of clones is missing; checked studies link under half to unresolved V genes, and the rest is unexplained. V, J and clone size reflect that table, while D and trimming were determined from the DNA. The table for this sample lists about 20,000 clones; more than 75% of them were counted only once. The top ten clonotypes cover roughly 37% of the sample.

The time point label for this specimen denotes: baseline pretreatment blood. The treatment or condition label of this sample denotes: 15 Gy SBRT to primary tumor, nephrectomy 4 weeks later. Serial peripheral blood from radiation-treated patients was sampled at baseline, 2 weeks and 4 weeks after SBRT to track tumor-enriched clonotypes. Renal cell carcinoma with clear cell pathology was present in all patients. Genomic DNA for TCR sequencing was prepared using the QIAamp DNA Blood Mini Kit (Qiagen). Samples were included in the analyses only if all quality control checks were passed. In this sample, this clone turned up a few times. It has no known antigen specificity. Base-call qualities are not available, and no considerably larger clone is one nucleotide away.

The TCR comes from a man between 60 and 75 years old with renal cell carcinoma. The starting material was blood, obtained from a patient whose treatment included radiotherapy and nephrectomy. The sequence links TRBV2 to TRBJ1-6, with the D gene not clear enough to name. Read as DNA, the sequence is TGTGCCAGCAGCGAGAGCTCCTATAATTCACCCCTCCACTTT. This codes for CASSESSYNSPLHF.